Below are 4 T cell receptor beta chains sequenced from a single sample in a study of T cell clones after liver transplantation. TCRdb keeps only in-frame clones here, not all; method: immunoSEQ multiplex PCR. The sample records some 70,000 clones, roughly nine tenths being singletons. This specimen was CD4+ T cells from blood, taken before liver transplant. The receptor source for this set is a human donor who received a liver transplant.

The CDR3: CASSYGSPGNTEAFF. In DNA form, the CDR3 reads TGTGCCAGCAGTTACGGTTCGCCGGGGAACACTGAAGCTTTCTTT. The chain employs TRBV6-5 and TRBJ1-1; no definite D call. The V end lost 2 bases, the J end lost 1 base, and 11 bases lay between the germline ends. Germline CDR1 MNHEY, CDR2 SVGAGI. The CDR3 is made up of 15 amino acids.

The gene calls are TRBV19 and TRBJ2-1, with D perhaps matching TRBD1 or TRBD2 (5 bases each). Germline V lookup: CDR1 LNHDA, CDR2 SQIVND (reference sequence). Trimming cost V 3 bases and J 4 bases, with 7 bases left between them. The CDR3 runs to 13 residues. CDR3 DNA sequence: TGTGCCAGTAGTATTGGGGGTTACAATGAGCAGTTCTTC. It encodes CASSIGGYNEQFF.

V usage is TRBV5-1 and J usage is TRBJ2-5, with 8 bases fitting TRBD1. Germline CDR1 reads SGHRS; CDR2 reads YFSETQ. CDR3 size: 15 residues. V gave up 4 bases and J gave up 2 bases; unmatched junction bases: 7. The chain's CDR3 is CASSISGTGQETQYF. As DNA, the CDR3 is TGCGCCAGCAGCATCTCCGGGACAGGACAAGAGACCCAGTACTTC.

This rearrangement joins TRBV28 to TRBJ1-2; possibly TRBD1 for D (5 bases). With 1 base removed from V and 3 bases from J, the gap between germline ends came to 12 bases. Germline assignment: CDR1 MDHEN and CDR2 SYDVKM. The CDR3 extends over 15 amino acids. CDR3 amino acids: CASSLSAGRDYGYTF. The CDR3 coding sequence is TGTGCCAGCAGTTTATCCGCCGGCAGGGACTATGGCTACACCTTC.